The TCR beta chain under discussion was sequenced for a study of T cells in Graves' hyperthyroidism and ophthalmopathy (dated by TCRdb to the late 2010s). About the full investigation: To identify TCR V-J signatures that set the groups apart, the researchers used a discovery cohort of 100 patients, made up of 40 to 45 with Graves' ophthalmopathy and 57 with stable Graves' hyperthyroidism. Prospective prediction of ophthalmopathy was tested in an independent validation cohort of approximately 19 hyperthyroidism patients and some 17 patients who later progressed to ophthalmopathy. The roughly 94 discovery patients were randomly divided into training and test sets at a 7:3 ratio. The study also compared thyroid tissue and blood T-cell repertoires from 5 to 7 Graves' hyperthyroidism patients. After sampling, hyperthyroidism patients received methimazole starting at 30 mg daily, and ophthalmopathy patients received high-dose intravenous methylprednisolone. The paper reports TCR Vbeta CDR3 sequencing of some 140 peripheral blood samples: around 45 ophthalmopathy, fewer than 80 hyperthyroidism and around 17 progressor patients.

The TCR beta CDR3 regions were amplified from RNA transcripts. A first-round RT-PCR of the TCR CDR3 used the HTBI primer set with the Qiagen OneStep RT-PCR kit. Libraries were constructed in a second round of multiplex PCR, after which size selection and purification were performed. Sequencing of the libraries was done on an Illumina HiSeq2000 using paired-end 100 bp reads. Per the source publication's procedure: Raw data were processed with SOAPnuke, discarding reads with adapters, uncalled bases, mean Phred below 15, or no exact constant-primer or identifier match. High-quality paired reads were merged using COPE v1.2.5, and each unique nucleotide sequence was defined as a clonotype. MiTCR v1.1 was used to align clonotypes to the IMGT TRBV, TRBD and TRBJ reference segments. Analysis was restricted to V-J combinations with a frequency above 0.0001, which covered just over 98% of repertoires. A TCS score was defined as the ratio between F50 (clonal expansion) and ExV (chaos), using BLOSUM62-based TCRdist between CDR3 peptides within each V-J. Welch's t-statistics and random forest reduced around 510 V-J features to roughly 13, which were used in a naive Bayes classifier (R e1071). The Morisita-Horn index was used to measure how similar the thyroid and blood repertoires were. TCRdb cleaned the public reads at Q25 with fastp, built clones with MiXCR and kept in-frame beta chains. Rows are unified per CDR3 protein, each entry keeping the most common DNA and genes. The V and J calls shown here were made by TCRdb, not taken from the authors' results. The sample records about 580,000 distinct CDR3 sequences, just over 45% of which are singletons. In total, the top ten clones hold around 7.7% of the sample.

The CDR3, from cysteine to phenylalanine, totals 15 residues. CDR3 DNA is the only sequence kept; it has 45 bases, read in frame from the first base. Via the germline V gene (reference sequence), CDR1 is LGHDT and CDR2 YNNKEL. Clipping removes 1 base from V and 4 bases from J, with 6 as the unmatched junction base count. A patient counted as having stable Graves' hyperthyroidism if no progression to ophthalmopathy occurred over 18 months of follow-up. Hyperthyroidism patients were newly diagnosed, had a disease duration of under 2 months, and were aged 18 to 65 years. Exclusion was applied to patients with uncontrolled infections, other autoimmune diseases, pregnancy or lactation. Diagnoses were based on clinical symptoms, serum thyroxine and TRAb, thyroid ultrasound and orbital computed tomography. Total RNA was extracted with Trizol reagent, and quality was checked on an Agilent 2100 Bioanalyzer.

In this sample, this clonotype turned up many times. Its binding antigen is unknown. No quality values exist for individual bases; no much larger clone is one base distant. Overall study outcomes, separate from this receptor: Most expanded thyroid clonotypes (frequency above 0.001) were also found in blood, which suggests that blood repertoires may mirror thyroid immune responses. In validation, the model predicted progression to ophthalmopathy a median of about 6.8 months before onset, with about 67% sensitivity and around 76% specificity. Sample size was not statistically predetermined, and investigators were not blinded to group allocation. A model built on a 13 V-J signature distinguished ophthalmopathy from stable hyperthyroidism, reaching about 89% sensitivity and under 84% specificity in cross-validation and 80%/75% in testing.

The TCR originated in a woman under 30 with Graves' hyperthyroidism. The chain couples TRBV3-1 to TRBJ1-1, with TRBD1 matching 7 junction bases. The source material was peripheral blood or thyroid tissue (not recorded which). This receptor carries the CDR3 CASSQARDSATEAFF. DNA sequence: TGTGCCAGCAGCCAAGCCCGGGACAGTGCCACTGAAGCTTTCTTT. The CDR3 plus the reference TRBV3-1 and TRBJ1-1 genes for the other parts give the full variable domain: DTAVSQTPKYLVTQMGNDKSIKCEQNLGHDTMYWYKQDSKKFLKIMFSYNNKELIINETVPNRFSPKSPDKAHLNLHINSLELGDSAVYFCASSQARDSATEAFFGQGTRLTVV.